These 23 T cell receptor beta chains were sequenced from one sample in a study of cytomegalovirus exposure and HLA in healthy donors (dated by TCRdb to about 2017). Library preparation used the immunoSEQ multiplex PCR assay. For the multiplex PCR, a mixture combining 60 forward primers for TCR Vbeta segments and 13 reverse primers for TCR Jbeta segments was used. TCRdb provides this immuneACCESS table in a form limited to in-frame rearrangements. Some clones are lacking; in checked studies, under half of them reflect an unresolved V gene, and why the rest are absent is not known. This sample comprises roughly 150,000 clones, approximately 80% of them detected only once. The ten largest account for 2% to 2.5% of the sample. The specimen was PBMCs. Every receptor here comes from a man aged 30 to 39 in good health and CMV-seronegative.

This clone showed up just once. The CDR3 DNA sequence: TGTGCCAGCAGTGCCCAACCGGGACAGGGATATGAGCAGTTCTTC. Protein product: CASSAQPGQGYEQFF. The gene calls are TRBV6-1 and TRBJ2-1; 9 bases align to TRBD1. This CDR3 is 15 amino acids long. The V segment lost 4 bases and the J segment 8 bases; nucleotides outside the gene matches: 9. CDR1 and CDR2 from the germline V gene are MNHNS and SASEGT.

The chain combines TRBV6-6 with TRBJ1-5; D might be TRBD1 (6 bases). Germline V lookup: CDR1 MNHNY, CDR2 SVGAGI (reference sequence). The CDR3 covers 13 residues. Trimming left V 7 bases short and J 2 bases short, with 9 bases between. The CDR3 protein is CASKDSGNQPQHF. In DNA form, the CDR3 reads TGTGCCAGCAAGGACAGCGGCAATCAGCCCCAGCATTTT.

This chain connects TRBV7-6 to TRBJ2-5; D is possibly TRBD1 (5 bases). In germline, CDR1 is SGHVS, CDR2 FNYEAQ. The ends were cut back, 2 bases at V and 2 bases at J, with 12 bases in the middle. The CDR3 is 15 amino acids. CDR3 sequence reads: CASSLYQGPQETQYF. The DNA of the CDR3 is TGTGCCAGCAGCTTATATCAGGGCCCACAAGAGACCCAGTACTTC.

In DNA, the CDR3 is TGTGTCGACCCACAGGGACGGCAAGAGACCCAGTACTTC. Its protein is CVDPQGRQETQYF. The gene calls are TRBV28 and TRBJ2-5; a possible D gene is TRBD1 (6 bases). The CDR3 loop spans 13 amino acids. Looked up from germline, CDR1 is MDHEN and CDR2 is SYDVKM.

The chain recombines TRBV7-2 with TRBJ2-3; 10 bases map to TRBD2. Germline values: CDR1 SGHTA, CDR2 FQGNSA. The V segment lost 3 bases and the J segment 7 bases; nucleotides outside the gene matches: 10. CDR3 length: 16 residues. The CDR3 sequence: CASSFYVASGSNTQYF. DNA of the CDR3: TGTGCCAGCAGCTTCTATGTGGCTAGCGGGAGTAATACGCAGTATTTT.

The chain carries TRBV19 and TRBJ2-7; the match to TRBD1 covers 9 bases. Germline values: CDR1 LNHDA, CDR2 SQIVND (reference sequence). V lost 8 bases to trimming and J lost 2 bases; unmatched junction nucleotides: 10. The CDR3 has 15 residues. The CDR3 sequence: CASSEVGQGTYEQYF. As DNA, the CDR3 is TGTGCCAGTTCCGAAGTGGGACAGGGAACCTACGAGCAGTACTTC. Looking up the rest from reference TRBV19 and TRBJ2-7 gives the full variable domain: DGGITQSPKYLFRKEGQNVTLSCEQNLNHDAMYWYRQDPGQGLRLIYYSQIVNDFQKGDIAEGYSVSREKKESFPLTVTSAQKNPTAFYLCASSEVGQGTYEQYFGPGTRLTVT.

The J gene is TRBJ2-5, the V gene TRBV5-5; 9 nucleotides line up with TRBD2. The length of the CDR3 is 18 residues. Losses at the gene ends were 2 bases for V and 11 bases for J; bases not matched to a gene: 22. CDR1 SGHKS and CDR2 YYEKEE come from the germline V gene (reference sequence). The CDR3, as DNA: TGTGCCAGCAGCTTCCGTCCCTGGTTCGGGACTAGCACCCCTTTTCAGTACTTC. This sequence encodes CASSFRPWFGTSTPFQYF. Drawing the rest from reference TRBV5-5 and TRBJ2-5, the complete variable domain is DAGVTQSPTHLIKTRGQQVTLRCSPISGHKSVSWYQQVLGQGPQFIFQYYEKEERGRGNFPDRFSARQFPNYSSELNVNALLLGDSALYLCASSFRPWFGTSTPFQYFGPGTRLLVL.

The chain employs TRBV18 and TRBJ1-1; a possible D gene is TRBD1 (5 bases). Trimming took off 6 bases at V and 5 bases at J, with 19 bases between the two ends. The CDR3 is made up of 15 amino acids. The V gene's germline CDR1 is KGHSH and CDR2 LQKENI. The CDR3 DNA is TGTGCCAGCTCGCGTGACGGGGGGAGGGAAACTGAAGCTTTCTTT. This codes for CASSRDGGRETEAFF.

This chain joins TRBV5-1 and TRBJ1-3; TRBD1 might be the D (5 bases). The V end lost 0 bases, the J end lost 0 bases, and 13 bases lay between the germline ends. Germline V gene sequence: CDR1 SGHRS, CDR2 YFSETQ. The CDR3 is made up of 17 amino acids. CDR3 in amino acids: CASSLGGSGNSGNTIYF. DNA for the CDR3: TGCGCCAGCAGCTTGGGGGGCTCAGGGAACTCTGGAAACACCATATATTTT. Looking up the rest from reference TRBV5-1 and TRBJ1-3 gives the full variable domain: KAGVTQTPRYLIKTRGQQVTLSCSPISGHRSVSWYQQTPGQGLQFLFEYFSETQRNKGNFPGRFSGRQFSNSRSEMNVSTLELGDSALYLCASSLGGSGNSGNTIYFGEGSWLTVV.

The rearrangement links TRBV25-1 to TRBJ2-5; 9 bases align to TRBD2. J lost 1 base, V lost 7 bases, and 10 bases had no gene match. The CDR3 totals 16 residues. Germline V gene sequence: CDR1 MGHDK, CDR2 SYGVNS. CDR3 loop: CASNSGGLAIQETQYF. CDR3 sequence (DNA): TGTGCCAGCAATTCGGGCGGACTAGCGATCCAAGAGACCCAGTACTTC.

This clone showed up just a few times. Relative to the germline gene, one junction end is altered; a read error may explain this. The chain recombines TRBV25-1 with TRBJ2-2, with TRBD1 as a possible D gene (6 bases). CDR3 length equals 15 residues. From germline, CDR1 is MGHDK and CDR2 SYGVNS. The CDR3 DNA sequence: TGTGCCAGCAGTGCCTCGGGACAAGAACACCGGGGAGCTGTTTTT. Protein sequence: CASSASGQEHRGAVF.

The chain recombines TRBV30 with TRBJ2-7; 11 nucleotides match TRBD2. Trimming at V came to 1 base and at J to 7 bases, leaving 3 bases not matched to a gene. This CDR3 is built from 13 residues. Per germline, CDR1 GTSNPN and CDR2 SVGIG (reference sequence). The CDR3 loop is CAWSDRTSGEQYF. CDR3 nucleotides: TGTGCCTGGAGTGATAGGACTAGCGGGGAGCAGTACTTC.

This clone was found a few times. J is TRBJ2-7 and V is TRBV14, with 7 bases identical to TRBD2. CDR3 size: 15 residues. Trimming at V came to 6 bases and at J to 0 bases, leaving 8 bases not matched to a gene. Per germline, CDR1 SGHDN and CDR2 FVKESK. CDR3 nucleotides: TGTGCCAGCAGTCAAAGAGCGGGGACCTCCTACGAGCAGTACTTC. Translated: CASSQRAGTSYEQYF. The entire variable domain, with the rest obtained from reference TRBV14 and TRBJ2-7, is as follows: EAGVTQFPSHSVIEKGQTVTLRCDPISGHDNLYWYRRVMGKEIKFLLHFVKESKQDESGMPNNRFLAERTGGTYSTLKVQPAELEDSGVYFCASSQRAGTSYEQYFGPGTRLTVT.

In DNA form, the CDR3 reads TGTGCCAGCAGCCAGGAGGGTGGCGGCACCTACAATGAGCAGTTCTTC. It translates to CASSQEGGGTYNEQFF. J is TRBJ2-1 and V is TRBV4-2, with D perhaps matching TRBD2 (6 bases). Trimming removed 3 bases at V and 2 bases at J, with 14 bases between. Germline assignment: CDR1 LGHNA and CDR2 YNFKEQ. CDR3 length: 16 amino acids.

The chain uses TRBV7-9 and TRBJ2-7; TRBD2 agrees at 10 bases. V shed 5 bases and J 0 bases; nucleotides not matched to a gene: 4. In germline, CDR1 is SEHNR, CDR2 FQNEAQ (reference sequence). The CDR3 is 15 residues long. The CDR3 DNA sequence: TGTGCCAGCAGCAAGGGACTAGCGAGCTCCTACGAGCAGTACTTC. This gives the protein CASSKGLASSYEQYF.

CDR3 sequence reads: CASGLVLGRGENEQFF. CDR3 nucleotide sequence: TGTGCTAGTGGTTTGGTACTAGGGCGTGGGGAGAATGAGCAGTTCTTC. V is TRBV12-5 and J is TRBJ2-1; weak D call: TRBD2 (5 bases). The CDR3 is 16 amino acids. Germline V lookup: CDR1 LGHNT, CDR2 FRNRAP. Trimming removed 0 bases from V and 7 bases from J, with 16 bases in between.

The chain employs TRBV10-1 and TRBJ2-1, with TRBD2 matching over 9 bases. CDR3 length: 13 amino acids. J gave up 3 bases and V 10 bases, and 4 bases lay outside the gene matches. Per the germline V gene, CDR1 is WNHNN and CDR2 is SYGVQD (reference sequence). The DNA for the CDR3 is TGCGCCACCGCGGGGGGGGGCTACAATGAGCAGTTCTTC. This codes for CATAGGGYNEQFF.

In this sample, this clone turned up once. The chain joins TRBV6-1 to TRBJ1-5; a possible D gene is TRBD1 (5 bases). In germline, CDR1 is MNHNS, CDR2 SASEGT. This CDR3 spans 15 amino acids. V was clipped by 5 bases and J by 0 bases, with 11 bases between them. Here the CDR3 DNA reads TGTGCCAGCAGTACTTTACAGGATAGCAATCAGCCCCAGCATTTT. Translation gives CASSTLQDSNQPQHF.

The rearrangement uses TRBV5-1 and TRBJ1-5; D ambiguous. V lost 2 bases and J 2 bases, leaving 8 bases between the germline ends. Germline V gene lookup returns CDR1 SGHRS and CDR2 YFSETQ. The length of the CDR3 is 14 residues. The CDR3 nucleotides are TGCGCCAGCAGCTTCGAGGGAGGCAATCAGCCCCAGCATTTT. Its protein is CASSFEGGNQPQHF.

V and J are TRBV5-1 and TRBJ1-1, with 7 nucleotides matching TRBD1. Germline values: CDR1 SGHRS, CDR2 YFSETQ. J was trimmed by 4 bases and V by 0 bases; bases with no gene match: 0. The length of the CDR3 is 13 residues. The CDR3 DNA reads as TGCGCCAGCAGCTTGGGGACAGGCACTGAAGCTTTCTTT. It specifies CASSLGTGTEAFF.

The rearrangement joins TRBV25-1 to TRBJ1-2; 7 nucleotides line up with TRBD1. This CDR3 contains 13 residues. With 4 bases clipped from V and 6 bases from J, the junction kept 5 bases outside the gene matches. Germline V lookup: CDR1 MGHDK, CDR2 SYGVNS. CDR3 in amino acids: CASSGLQGNGYTF. The CDR3 nucleotides are TGTGCCAGCAGTGGTTTACAGGGGAATGGCTACACCTTC.

The V gene is TRBV28, the J gene TRBJ2-7; no clear D. CDR1 is MDHEN, CDR2 SYDVKM, per germline. The V end was cut by 4 bases, the J end by 3 bases, with 13 bases between. The CDR3 runs 14 residues. CDR3 in DNA: TGTGCCAGCAGTTCCTCACTGGTGCTCTACGAGCAGTACTTC. Translation: CASSSSLVLYEQYF.

V is TRBV19 and J is TRBJ2-7; 11 nucleotides line up with TRBD2. Germline CDR1 reads LNHDA; CDR2 reads SQIVND (reference sequence). Trimming cost V 4 bases and J 2 bases; bases outside gene matches: 4. This CDR3 region has 15 residues. The CDR3 is CASSTGTSGTYEQYF. The DNA of the CDR3 is TGTGCCAGTAGTACTGGGACTAGCGGAACCTACGAGCAGTACTTC.